This entry lists 11 T cell receptor beta chains sequenced from one sample in a study of T cells in Graves' hyperthyroidism and ophthalmopathy. Amplified regions were TCR beta CDR3 sequences from RNA transcripts. A set of HTBI primers served as the primers for a first-round RT-PCR of the TCR CDR3. TCRdb itself ran the multiplex PCR reads through MiXCR, one entry per CDR3 protein. This table holds about 200,000 distinct CDR3 sequences, less than 20% found once. What was sequenced was blood. These receptors all stem from a woman between 50 and 59 years old with Graves' hyperthyroidism.

This clonotype was counted at least ten times. The rearrangement joins TRBV10-2 to TRBJ2-7, with D possibly being TRBD2 (6 bases). Trimming took off 3 bases at V and 1 base at J, with 13 bases between the two ends. Germline lookup yields CDR1 WSHSY and CDR2 SAAADI. The CDR3 runs to 15 residues. This CDR3 reads CASSDGGVWSYEQYF. The CDR3, as DNA: TGCGCCAGCAGTGACGGGGGAGTATGGTCCTACGAGCAGTACTTC.

V and J are TRBV11-3 and TRBJ2-1; the match to TRBD2 covers 10 bases. This CDR3 spans 16 amino acids. CDR1 and CDR2 (germline): SGHNT, YENEEA. V was pared by 1 base and J by 7 bases, with 7 bases of the junction left unmatched. The CDR3 nucleotides are TGTGCCAGCAGCTTAGTCGCCCTAGCGGGAGCGAATGAGCAGTTCTTC. Its protein product is CASSLVALAGANEQFF.

The sample holds many counts of this clonotype. The chain links TRBV5-6 to TRBJ2-7; 8 bases align to TRBD2. CDR1 SGHDT and CDR2 YYEEEE come from the germline V gene. V lost 0 bases and J lost 1; bases outside the gene matches: 3. The CDR3 loop spans 15 amino acids. The CDR3 loop reads CASSLGGRLSYEQYF. The DNA of the CDR3 is TGTGCCAGCAGCTTGGGCGGGAGGCTATCCTACGAGCAGTACTTC. The whole variable domain, remainder taken from reference TRBV5-6 and TRBJ2-7, is DAGVTQSPTHLIKTRGQQVTLRCSPKSGHDTVSWYQQALGQGPQFIFQYYEEEERQRGNFPDRFSGHQFPNYSSELNVNALLLGDSALYLCASSLGGRLSYEQYFGPGTRLTVT.

This clonotype was picked up many times. The chain links TRBV30 to TRBJ1-1, with 7 bases matching TRBD1. V lost 0 bases to trimming and J lost 0 bases; unmatched junction nucleotides: 7. Germline CDR1 GTSNPN, CDR2 SVGIG (reference sequence). The CDR3 is made up of 16 amino acids. The CDR3 bases are TGTGCCTGGAGTGTCTGGGGGACAGCGATGAACACTGAAGCTTTCTTT. This sequence encodes CAWSVWGTAMNTEAFF.

This clonotype was counted many times. A read error may account for a junction end that differs from germline. This chain uses TRBV28 with TRBJ2-7, with D perhaps matching TRBD1 (6 bases). The CDR3 length is 15 residues. In germline, CDR1 is MDHEN, CDR2 SYDVKM. Here the CDR3 reads CANSFPQGQFYEQYF. The CDR3 nucleotides are TGTGCCAACAGTTTTCCACAAGGACAGTTCTACGAGCAGTACTTC.

This clonotype was found a few times. This chain connects TRBV12-3 or TRBV12-4 to TRBJ2-1, with 8 bases that match TRBD1. This CDR3 is 14 amino acids long. V was clipped by 5 bases and J by 8 bases; unmatched bases: 8. The CDR3 loop is CASSMDRDSDEQFF. In nucleotides, the CDR3 is TGTGCCAGCAGTATGGACAGGGACAGCGATGAGCAGTTCTTC.

This clonotype was counted many times. The rearrangement uses TRBV29-1 and TRBJ2-3; TRBD2 matches at 11 bases. The germline gives CDR1 SQVTM, CDR2 ANQGSEA. CDR3 length: 13 amino acids. Trimming took 7 bases from V and 5 from J; bases not matched to a gene: 5. This CDR3 is CSASSGRKDTQYF. CDR3 DNA sequence: TGCAGCGCATCTAGCGGGAGGAAAGATACGCAGTATTTT.

The gene calls are TRBV28 and TRBJ1-4; D is perhaps TRBD1 (5 bases). Germline V gene sequence: CDR1 MDHEN, CDR2 SYDVKM. Trimming took 6 bases from V and 7 from J, leaving 18 bases between them. This CDR3 has 15 residues. CDR3 coding DNA: TGTGCCAGCAGACCGGGACGGGGATTCCGTGAAAAACTGTTTTTT. This gives the protein CASRPGRGFREKLFF.

The sample holds a few counts of this clonotype. V gene TRBV18 combines with J gene TRBJ1-1, with TRBD1 identical over 7 bases. The germline CDR1 and CDR2 sequences are KGHSH and LQKENI. This CDR3 is built from 18 residues. The V gene end was trimmed by 3 bases and the J gene end by 1 base; junction bases not matched to a gene: 14. The CDR3 sequence is CASSPIITGAQRNTEAFF. In DNA form, the CDR3 reads TGTGCCAGCTCACCGATAATAACAGGGGCCCAGAGGAACACTGAAGCTTTCTTT.

This clonotype was counted ten times or more. This rearrangement joins TRBV11-3 to TRBJ2-1; D possibly corresponds to TRBD2 (5 bases). CDR1 and CDR2 (germline): SGHNT, YENEEA. Trimming stripped 3 bases from V and 13 bases from J, with 22 bases between. The CDR3 runs to 15 residues. The CDR3 region is CASSLRARTFSLQFF. DNA of the CDR3: TGTGCCAGCAGCTTGCGGGCTAGAACCTTCTCCTTACAGTTCTTC.

The table lists this clonotype with many counts. The chain is built from TRBV9 and TRBJ1-2, with D maybe TRBD1 (5 bases). V was clipped by 0 bases and J by 8 bases, with 17 bases between them. This CDR3 has 15 amino acids. The V gene's germline CDR1 is SGDLS and CDR2 YYNGEE. The CDR3 spells CASSVAGTPWEGYTF. CDR3 bases: TGTGCCAGCAGCGTAGCTGGGACCCCGTGGGAAGGCTACACCTTC. The variable domain in full, completed from reference TRBV9 and TRBJ1-2, reads DSGVTQTPKHLITATGQRVTLRCSPRSGDLSVYWYQQSLDQGLQFLIQYYNGEERAKGNILERFSAQQFPDLHSELNLSSLELGDSALYFCASSVAGTPWEGYTFGSGTRLTVV.